These T cell receptor beta chains were read from a single sample in a study of blood T cell repertoires in COVID-19. TCRdb's copy holds only in-frame clones and misses some; the assay was immunoSEQ multiplex PCR. The profile covers about 110,000 clones, with 71% appearing a single time and roughly 0.9% taken by the ten largest. The specimen was peripheral blood. The receptors come from a human donor with acute or convalescent COVID-19. The donor label of this sample is uncertain. The CDR3 runs from the conserved cysteine through the conserved F or W. D genes are given only for firm matches. For some rows the clone size is stated as once, few or many, or as a class when expanded; others skip it.

once	TRBV5-1	.	TRBJ1-1	TGCGCCAGCAGCCCGGGCGGGGGCGCGGTGGGTAGCACTGAAGCTTTCTTT	CASSPGGGAVGSTEAFF
.	TRBV12-3/TRBV12-4	.	TRBJ2-3	TGTGCCAGCAGTTTCCAGATCACAGATACGCAGTATTTT	CASSFQITDTQYF
.	TRBV13	TRBD1	TRBJ1-5	TGTGCCAGCAGCCTGGGGGACAGGGGTAGCAATCAGCCCCAGCATTTT	CASSLGDRGSNQPQHF
few	TRBV2	TRBD2	TRBJ2-1	TGTGCCAGCAGTGATCCGGGACTAGCGGGGGCCTACAATGAGCAGTTCTTC	CASSDPGLAGAYNEQFF
.	TRBV7-7	.	TRBJ2-2	TGTGCCAGCAGCTTAGCGACAGGTTCCACCGGGGAGCTGTTTTTT	CASSLATGSTGELFF
.	TRBV11-3	TRBD1	TRBJ2-3	TGTGCCAGCAGCTCCCGACAGGGGGATTTGTATTTT	CASSSRQGDLYF
.	TRBV29-1	.	TRBJ2-1	TGCAGCGTTGAAGATCCCGGGGTGGATGAGCAGTTCTTC	CSVEDPGVDEQFF
.	TRBV11-3	TRBD2	TRBJ2-5	TGTGCCAGCAGCTTTGAAGCGGGGGCACAAGAGACCCAGTACTTC	CASSFEAGAQETQYF
.	TRBV6-5	TRBD1	TRBJ1-4	TGTGCCAGCAGTTACTATTCAGGGGGCGAGGGAGAAAAACTGTTTTTT	CASSYYSGGEGEKLFF
.	TRBV18	TRBD1	TRBJ1-3	TGTGCCAGCTCACCAACCGGGACAGTTACTGGAAACACCATATATTTT	CASSPTGTVTGNTIYF
once	TRBV19	TRBD1	TRBJ1-4	TGTGCCAGTAGTGGACAGGGGGCAGTTGAAAAACTGTTTTTT	CASSGQGAVEKLFF
.	TRBV6-6	.	TRBJ1-2	TGTGCCAGCAGTTACCCACTTGGAGGAAGCTTCGATGGCTACACCTTC	CASSYPLGGSFDGYTF
many	TRBV24-1	.	TRBJ1-5	TGTGCCACCAGTGATCCACTGACAGGTCAGCCCCAGCATTTT	CATSDPLTGQPQHF
.	TRBV29-1	TRBD2	TRBJ2-3	TGCAGCGTTGCTTTAACTAGCGGGGTTCGCACAGATACGCAGTATTTT	CSVALTSGVRTDTQYF
.	TRBV18	.	TRBJ1-2	TGTGCCAGCTCACCCTTAGCGAGTGAAAACTATGGCTACACCTTC	CASSPLASENYGYTF
once	TRBV28	TRBD1	TRBJ1-1	TGTGCCAGCAGTTCAAGCGACAGGGTCTTCATGAACACTGAAGCTTTCTTT	CASSSSDRVFMNTEAFF
.	TRBV5-1	.	TRBJ1-2	TGCGCCAGCAGCCCAACAGGGAACTATGGCTACACCTTC	CASSPTGNYGYTF
.	TRBV7-6	.	TRBJ2-3	TGTGCCAGCAAGCGCACAACGGGGGGCGGGCCTGATACGCAGTATTTT	CASKRTTGGGPDTQYF
.	TRBV5-1	TRBD2	TRBJ2-3	TGCGCCAGCAGCTTGGCCCGGGGGGGCGCAGATACGCAGTATTTT	CASSLARGGADTQYF
.	TRBV21-1	.	TRBJ1-1	TGTGCCAGCAGCAAAGGCAAGGGGGACGGGAACACTGAAGCTTTCTTT	CASSKGKGDGNTEAFF
.	TRBV7-3	TRBD2	TRBJ2-5	TGTGCCAGCAGCCCCGGGACTAGGAAAGAGACCCAGTACTTC	CASSPGTRKETQYF
.	TRBV4-2	TRBD1	TRBJ2-2	TGTGCCAGCAGCCAAGAAGGGACAGGGGGGCCCGGGGAGCTGTTTTTT	CASSQEGTGGPGELFF
.	TRBV3-1/TRBV3-2	TRBD1	TRBJ1-6	TGTGCCAGCAGCCCAGGTAACAACAGGGGAAATTCACCCCTCCACTTT	CASSPGNNRGNSPLHF
.	TRBV19	.	TRBJ1-4	TGTGCCAGTAGTGCCGTTGGGCAGATAAATGAAAAACTGTTTTTT	CASSAVGQINEKLFF
.	TRBV6-5	.	TRBJ1-5	TGTGCCAGCAGTCTCAGACAGAGCAATCAGCCCCAGCATTTT	CASSLRQSNQPQHF
.	TRBV3-1/TRBV3-2	TRBD1	TRBJ2-1	TGTGCCAGCAGCCAAGTTTATCGACAGGGAAGCTACAATGAGCAGTTCTTC	CASSQVYRQGSYNEQFF
.	TRBV4-1	.	TRBJ2-2	TGCGCCAGCAGCCGCGACAGGCTCCGCGGGGAGCTGTTTTTT	CASSRDRLRGELFF
.	TRBV9	.	TRBJ1-4	TGTGCCAGCAGCGTAGCTTTTGGGGAGGGACCAGAAAAACTGTTTTTT	CASSVAFGEGPEKLFF
few	TRBV6-6	.	TRBJ1-5	TGTGCCAGCCAACAGGGAGCCGGACAGCCCCAGCATTTT	CASQQGAGQPQHF
.	TRBV28	.	TRBJ2-7	TGTGCCATCGGAGGGGTAAGCTCCTACGAGCAGTACTTC	CAIGGVSSYEQYF
.	TRBV11-2	TRBD2	TRBJ2-5	TGTGCCAGCAGCTTATTAGCGGGGATGTACCAAGAGACCCAGTACTTC	CASSLLAGMYQETQYF